These 27 T cell receptor beta chains share one sample of origin, sequenced in a study of cytomegalovirus exposure and HLA in healthy donors. With 60 Vbeta and 13 Jbeta primers, the PCR was carried out. TCRdb's table, derived via immunoSEQ multiplex PCR, lists solely in-frame clones and lacks some. The table records about 200,000 clones, around 79% of them present only once. Sequenced input: PBMCs. These receptors all stem from a male donor in good health and CMV-seropositive.

This sequence joins TRBV4-3 and TRBJ1-2, with D possibly being TRBD1 (6 bases). Germline loops: CDR1 LGHNA, CDR2 YSLEER. The V gene lost 4 bases and the J gene lost 4 bases, with 19 bases spanning the gap. This CDR3 contains 16 residues. CDR3 loop: CASSPNGAGAGYGYTF. CDR3 DNA: TGCGCCAGCAGCCCAAATGGGGCGGGGGCCGGCTATGGCTACACCTTC.

CDR3 amino acids: CASSSQQGDEQFF. CDR3 coding DNA: TGTGCCAGCAGCTCTCAACAGGGTGATGAGCAGTTCTTC. The rearrangement links TRBV11-2 to TRBJ2-1, with a possible D match to TRBD1 (6 bases). V lost 4 bases and J 8 bases, leaving 12 bases between the germline ends. Looked up from germline, CDR1 is SGHAT and CDR2 is FQNNGV. The CDR3 runs 13 residues. The complete variable domain, with remaining parts taken from reference TRBV11-2 and TRBJ2-1, reads EAGVAQSPRYKIIEKRQSVAFWCNPISGHATLYWYQQILGQGPKLLIQFQNNGVVDDSQLPKDRFSAERLKGVDSTLKIQPAKLEDSAVYLCASSSQQGDEQFFGPGTRLTVL.

This clone has more than one count but fewer than ten. V is TRBV5-5 and J is TRBJ2-5, with 10 nucleotides matching TRBD2. Germline V gene lookup returns CDR1 SGHKS and CDR2 YYEKEE (reference sequence). The trim removed 0 bases at V and 2 bases at J, leaving 4 bases unmatched. This CDR3 has 16 amino acids. CDR3 loop: CASSLAIAGGQETQYF. CDR3 coding DNA: TGTGCCAGCAGCTTGGCGATAGCGGGGGGTCAAGAGACCCAGTACTTC.

A single count supports this clone. V gene TRBV2 combines with J gene TRBJ1-1; D may be TRBD1 (6 bases). Trimming stripped 2 bases from V and 6 bases from J, with 13 bases between. The CDR3 spans 14 residues. The germline gives CDR1 SNHLY, CDR2 FYNNEI. DNA for the CDR3: TGTGCCAGCAGTGAACGGGGTAAGGGGGCTGAAGCTTTCTTT. Residues: CASSERGKGAEAFF.

CDR3 protein: CASSPTSGLVTTNEQFF. The CDR3 nucleotides read TGTGCCAGCAGTCCAACCTCCGGACTTGTAACCACTAATGAGCAGTTCTTC. The chain is built from TRBV28 and TRBJ2-1; D might be TRBD2 (5 bases). V was shortened by 5 bases and J by 7 bases, with 24 bases between the two germline ends. The CDR3 runs 17 residues. Germline values: CDR1 MDHEN, CDR2 SYDVKM.

This clone was seen only a few times. V and J are TRBV6-5 and TRBJ1-1, with no clear D. V was trimmed by 2 bases and J by 1 base, leaving 8 bases between them. Germline V gene sequence: CDR1 MNHEY, CDR2 SVGAGI. The CDR3 spans 14 residues. CDR3 protein: CASSYAHPNTEAFF. The CDR3 DNA is TGTGCCAGCAGTTACGCGCACCCGAACACTGAAGCTTTCTTT.

The genes are TRBV9 and TRBJ2-1; 7 bases match TRBD2. The CDR3 contains 13 residues. The V gene end was trimmed by 5 bases and the J gene end by 2 bases; junction bases not matched to a gene: 1. CDR1 is SGDLS and CDR2 is YYNGEE in the germline V gene. DNA for the CDR3: TGTGCCAGCAGAAGCGGGGCCTACAATGAGCAGTTCTTC. Translated, it gives CASRSGAYNEQFF.

The chain employs TRBV9 and TRBJ2-1; a possible D gene is TRBD1 (6 bases). The V gene lost 1 base and the J gene lost 6 bases, with 11 bases spanning the gap. The CDR3 is made up of 14 amino acids. In germline, CDR1 is SGDLS, CDR2 YYNGEE. This CDR3 reads CASSVHPGVNEQFF. The CDR3 bases are TGTGCCAGCAGCGTACACCCAGGGGTCAATGAGCAGTTCTTC.

The V call is TRBV4-2, the J call TRBJ1-2; 10 nucleotides agree with TRBD1. Germline-derived CDR1 and CDR2 are LGHNA and YNFKEQ. This CDR3 is 16 amino acids long. V shed 3 bases, J shed 2 bases, and the junction held 6 bases outside the gene matches. In DNA form, the CDR3 reads TGTGCCAGCAGCCAGACCGGGACAGGGGACAACTATGGCTACACCTTC. Protein product: CASSQTGTGDNYGYTF.

This clone has a single count. The V and J genes are TRBV28 and TRBJ2-1; 8 nucleotides align to TRBD2. The CDR3 sequence is 15 residues long. V was clipped by 7 bases and J by 2 bases; unmatched bases: 7. Germline assignment: CDR1 MDHEN and CDR2 SYDVKM. CDR3 residues: CASTRIAGTYNEQFF. For the CDR3, the DNA is TGTGCCAGCACCCGTATAGCGGGAACCTACAATGAGCAGTTCTTC.

As to this clone: The junction does not match germline at one end; this may be a read error. V and J are TRBV4-3 and TRBJ2-1; a weak D match, TRBD2 (6 bases). The CDR3 length is 15 residues. Germline lookup yields CDR1 LGHNA and CDR2 YSLEER. CDR3 sequence: CASSQGGTVYNERFF. The CDR3 DNA sequence: TGCGCCAGCAGCCAAGGGGGGACTGTCTACAATGAGCGGTTCTTC.

This clone was found a few times. The rearrangement uses TRBV9 and TRBJ1-1; possibly TRBD1 for D (6 bases). The CDR3 contains 13 residues. The germline V gene encodes CDR1 SGDLS and CDR2 YYNGEE. Trimming pared 7 bases from V and 0 bases from J, leaving 10 bases between. Here the CDR3 reads CASGTPMNTEAFF. The DNA for the CDR3 is TGTGCCAGCGGGACACCTATGAACACTGAAGCTTTCTTT.

The chain combines TRBV4-2 with TRBJ2-7; 11 nucleotides agree with TRBD1. This CDR3 has 16 amino acids. Per germline, CDR1 LGHNA and CDR2 YNFKEQ. With V trimmed by 2 bases and J by 3 bases, 6 bases remained unmatched. CDR3 sequence (DNA): TGTGCCAGCAGCCAAAACCAGGGACAGGGGGTCTACGAGCAGTACTTC. It is translated as CASSQNQGQGVYEQYF.

J is TRBJ1-6 and V is TRBV4-3; the match to TRBD1 covers 8 bases. The V gene's germline CDR1 is LGHNA and CDR2 YSLEER. The CDR3 consists of 14 residues. V gave up 8 bases and J gave up 6 bases; unmatched junction bases: 6. In DNA, the CDR3 is TGCGCCAGCGGACTACAGGGGGGTAATTCACCCCTCCACTTT. Translating gives CASGLQGGNSPLHF.

The V call is TRBV30, the J call TRBJ1-1; D possibly corresponds to TRBD1 (5 bases). Germline values: CDR1 GTSNPN, CDR2 SVGIG (reference sequence). This CDR3 is built from 13 residues. V was cut by 3 bases and J by 0 bases, with 8 bases left in between. The CDR3 region is CAWRGGLNTEAFF. The CDR3 DNA reads as TGTGCCTGGAGGGGGGGTTTGAACACTGAAGCTTTCTTT.

This chain joins TRBV5-4 and TRBJ2-2, with 12 bases identical to TRBD1. CDR3 size: 16 residues. The V segment lost 0 bases and the J segment 4 bases; nucleotides outside the gene matches: 1. Germline CDR1 reads SGHNT; CDR2 reads YYREEE (reference sequence). CDR3 in amino acids: CASSLVGQGATGELFF. The CDR3 coding sequence is TGTGCCAGCAGCTTGGTGGGACAGGGGGCCACCGGGGAGCTGTTTTTT.

In its sample, this clone was seen once. The chain's CDR3 is CASSDRQGSGGYTF. The DNA for the CDR3 is TGTGCCAGCAGCGATCGACAGGGGTCGGGTGGCTACACCTTC. V is TRBV7-2 and J is TRBJ1-2; 8 nucleotides line up with TRBD1. The trim removed 5 bases at V and 7 bases at J, leaving 9 bases unmatched. The germline CDR1 and CDR2 sequences are SGHTA and FQGNSA. The CDR3 loop spans 14 amino acids.

This clone has just a few counts. The chain carries TRBV5-1 and TRBJ1-2; 10 positions match TRBD1. The CDR3 has 16 residues. Germline trimming cut 7 bases from V and 0 bases from J; bases unmatched to any gene: 9. CDR1 and CDR2 (germline): SGHRS, YFSETQ. The DNA for the CDR3 is TGCGCCAGCGGGACGGGACAGGGGACTCCTAACTATGGCTACACCTTC. It specifies CASGTGQGTPNYGYTF.

The V call is TRBV7-3, the J call TRBJ2-7; 7 bases agree with TRBD1. The CDR3 has 15 residues. Trimming at V came to 2 bases and at J to 1 base, leaving 5 bases not matched to a gene. Germline lookup yields CDR1 SGHTA and CDR2 FQGTGA. The CDR3 reads CASSLLVTGSYEQYF. In DNA, the CDR3 is TGTGCCAGCAGCTTACTGGTGACAGGGTCCTACGAGCAGTACTTC.

The chain combines TRBV6-6 with TRBJ2-7; no reliable D call. CDR1 and CDR2 (germline): MNHNY, SVGAGI (reference sequence). Trimming removed 5 bases from V and 1 base from J, with 12 bases in between. The CDR3 contains 14 residues. In DNA form, the CDR3 reads TGTGCCAGCAGTCCCAGGCTGGAATCCTACGAGCAGTACTTC. It encodes CASSPRLESYEQYF.

The V and J genes are TRBV9 and TRBJ2-4, with 7 bases fitting TRBD2. With 4 bases clipped from V and 6 bases from J, the junction kept 4 bases outside the gene matches. CDR3 length: 13 residues. Germline V CDR1 and CDR2: SGDLS, YYNGEE. The CDR3 DNA is TGTGCCAGCAGCCACGGGGAGGGAAACATTCAGTACTTC. Translating gives CASSHGEGNIQYF.

The chain couples TRBV29-1 to TRBJ2-5; 7 bases are a match to TRBD2. This CDR3 region has 14 residues. V lost 4 bases, J lost 2 bases, and 7 bases stayed unmatched. CDR1 is SQVTM and CDR2 is ANQGSEA in the germline V gene. In DNA form, the CDR3 reads TGCAGCGTTGTCTTTTCGGGGGGACAAGAGACCCAGTACTTC. Amino acids: CSVVFSGGQETQYF.

The CDR3 loop is CASSFTGQNTEAFF. CDR3 DNA sequence: TGTGCCAGCAGCTTTACGGGACAGAACACTGAAGCTTTCTTT. J is TRBJ1-1 and V is TRBV7-9; D possibly corresponds to TRBD1 (6 bases). V lost 3 bases to trimming and J lost 1 base, with 9 bases between them. CDR1 SEHNR and CDR2 FQNEAQ come from the germline V gene (reference sequence). The CDR3 loop spans 14 amino acids.

The V gene is TRBV5-6, the J gene TRBJ2-1; 9 nucleotides agree with TRBD2. V gave up 0 bases and J gave up 8 bases; unmatched junction bases: 6. The CDR3 is 15 residues long. CDR1 is SGHDT and CDR2 is YYEEEE in the germline V gene. The CDR3 sequence: CASSLGGGVGYEQFF. The CDR3 DNA reads TGTGCCAGCAGCTTGGGCGGGGGGGTTGGTTATGAGCAGTTCTTC.

The chain is built from TRBV11-3 and TRBJ2-3; 15 bases line up with TRBD2. Germline CDR1 is SGHNT and CDR2 is YENEEA. This CDR3 contains 18 residues. Trimming cost V 0 bases and J 4 bases; bases outside gene matches: 5. CDR3 in amino acids: CASSLEGTSGGLADTQYF. For the CDR3, the DNA is TGTGCCAGCAGCTTAGAGGGGACTAGCGGGGGGTTGGCAGATACGCAGTATTTT.

The V gene is TRBV6-1, the J gene TRBJ2-3; D might be TRBD2 (6 bases). The V gene's germline CDR1 is MNHNS and CDR2 SASEGT. V lost 1 base, J lost 1 base, and 9 bases lay in between. This CDR3 has 15 residues. This chain's CDR3 is CASSEGLVGTDTQYF. As DNA, the CDR3 is TGTGCCAGCAGTGAAGGACTAGTGGGCACAGATACGCAGTATTTT.

The genes are TRBV10-1 and TRBJ2-7, with D tentatively TRBD2 (7 bases). Trimming shortened V by 8 bases and J by 5 bases, and 19 bases separated the two germline ends. Germline V CDR1 and CDR2: WNHNN, SYGVQD (reference sequence). The CDR3 loop spans 14 amino acids. The CDR3 DNA follows: TGCGCCAGCGAAGGGGGGGCCACGACCGACGAGCAGTACTTC. Amino acids: CASEGGATTDEQYF.